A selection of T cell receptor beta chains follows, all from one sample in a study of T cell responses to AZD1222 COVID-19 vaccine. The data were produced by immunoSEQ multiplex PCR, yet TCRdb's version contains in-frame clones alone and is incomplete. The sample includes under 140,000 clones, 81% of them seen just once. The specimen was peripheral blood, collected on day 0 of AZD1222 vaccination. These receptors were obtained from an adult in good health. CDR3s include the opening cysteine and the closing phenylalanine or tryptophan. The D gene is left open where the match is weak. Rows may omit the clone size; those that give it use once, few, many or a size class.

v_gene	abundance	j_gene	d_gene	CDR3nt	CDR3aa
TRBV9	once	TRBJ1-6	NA	TGTGCCAGCAGCGTAGTTCCAGGCAATAATTCACCCCTCCACTTT	CASSVVPGNNSPLHF
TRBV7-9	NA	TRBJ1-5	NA	TGTGCCAGCAGCTTAGTGGGCAGGCCCTCCGGGCAGCCCCAGCATTTT	CASSLVGRPSGQPQHF
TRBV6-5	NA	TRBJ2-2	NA	TGTGCCAGCAGTTACGGGGGGCGGACCGGGGAGCTGTTTTTT	CASSYGGRTGELFF
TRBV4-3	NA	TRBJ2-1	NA	TGCGCCAGCAGCCAAGATAGAGGGGAGCAGTTCTTC	CASSQDRGEQFF
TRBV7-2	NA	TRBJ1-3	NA	TGTGCCAGCAGCTTACAAAGTCCCAGGGGCAACTCTGGAAACACCATATATTTT	CASSLQSPRGNSGNTIYF
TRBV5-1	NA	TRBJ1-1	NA	TGCGCCAGCAGATTCCCAGGGGAAGAAGCTTTCTTT	CASRFPGEEAFF
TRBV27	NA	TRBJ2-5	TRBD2	TGTGCCAGCAGTGTCTTAGGGGCTAGCGGCCAAGAGACCCAGTACTTC	CASSVLGASGQETQYF
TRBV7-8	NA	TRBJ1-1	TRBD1	TGTGCCAGCAGCGGAAGACAGGGATCGAACACTGAAGCTTTCTTT	CASSGRQGSNTEAFF
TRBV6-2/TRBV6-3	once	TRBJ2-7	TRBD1	TGTGCCAGCAGTTTGCAGGGGGCCTACGAGCAGTACTTC	CASSLQGAYEQYF
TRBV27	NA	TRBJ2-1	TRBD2	TGTGCCAGCAGTTTAGGCGGGAGCCAACGGAATGAGCAGTTCTTC	CASSLGGSQRNEQFF
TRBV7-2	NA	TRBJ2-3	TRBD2	TGTGCCAGCAGCGGCCGTGGGAGCGGGGGGGCCGATACGCAGTATTTT	CASSGRGSGGADTQYF
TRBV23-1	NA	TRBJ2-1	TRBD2	TGCGCCAGTCCCTGGAGCGGGAGCTACAATGAGCAGTTCTTC	CASPWSGSYNEQFF
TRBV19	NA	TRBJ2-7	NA	TGTGCCAGTAGTATTCAGGGGCCCTACGAGCAGTACTTC	CASSIQGPYEQYF
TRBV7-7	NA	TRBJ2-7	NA	TGTGCCAGCAGCCAACTACAAGGAGGCGAGCAGTACTTC	CASSQLQGGEQYF
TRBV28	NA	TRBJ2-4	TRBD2	TGTGCCAGCAGTTTATGGCGGGGGACTAGCGCCAAAAACATTCAGTACTTC	CASSLWRGTSAKNIQYF
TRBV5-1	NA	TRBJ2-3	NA	TGCGCCAGCAGCTTGGTCCCAGGGAGCACAGATACGCAGTATTTT	CASSLVPGSTDTQYF
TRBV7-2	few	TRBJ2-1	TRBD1	TGTGCCAGCAGCCCCCGAGGGGGCGGAGACTGGAACAATGAGCAGTTCTTC	CASSPRGGGDWNNEQFF
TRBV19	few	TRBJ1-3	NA	TGTGCCAGTACGAGAGGGGGCTCTGGAAACACCATATATTTT	CASTRGGSGNTIYF
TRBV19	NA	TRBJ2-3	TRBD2	TGTGCCAGTAGAAGACTAGCGGATCGCACAGATACGCAGTATTTT	CASRRLADRTDTQYF
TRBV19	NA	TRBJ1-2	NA	TGTGCCAGTAGTATTTCCGGGGGTCCTTTTAACTATGGCTACACCTTC	CASSISGGPFNYGYTF
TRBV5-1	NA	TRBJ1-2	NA	TGCGCCAGCAGCTTGGGGACAGACGCTAACTATGGCTACACCTTC	CASSLGTDANYGYTF
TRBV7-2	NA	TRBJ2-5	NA	TGTGCCAGCAGCTTGCGTAGGGAAGAGACCCAGTACTTC	CASSLRREETQYF
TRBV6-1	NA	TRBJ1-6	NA	TGTGCCAGCAGTGACCGGGTCTCACCCCTCCACTTT	CASSDRVSPLHF
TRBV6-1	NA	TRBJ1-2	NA	TGTGCCAGCAGTGAAGAGGTGGGGGATGGCTACACCTTC	CASSEEVGDGYTF
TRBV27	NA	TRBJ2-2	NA	TGTGCCAGCAGTTTTGAACCTCGGGGCACCGGGGAGCTGTTTTTT	CASSFEPRGTGELFF
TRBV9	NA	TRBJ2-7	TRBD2	TGTGCCAGCAGCGCCGTCGCGGGAGGGCCTAACGAGCAGTACTTC	CASSAVAGGPNEQYF
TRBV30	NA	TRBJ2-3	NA	TGTGCCTGGAACACGGGTTACACAGATACGCAGTATTTT	CAWNTGYTDTQYF
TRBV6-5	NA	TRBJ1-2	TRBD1	TGTGCCAGCACCAGGACAGGGACATTCTATGGCTACACCTTC	CASTRTGTFYGYTF
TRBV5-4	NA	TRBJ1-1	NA	TGTGCCAGCAGTTTCGGACCGGGTCAAGCTTTCTTT	CASSFGPGQAFF
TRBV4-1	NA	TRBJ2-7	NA	TGCGCCAGCAGCCAAGGCCCCAGGGAGGTGAAGTACTTC	CASSQGPREVKYF
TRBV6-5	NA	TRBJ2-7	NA	TGTGCCAGCAGTAGCCAGACACTCTCCTACGAGCAGTACTTC	CASSSQTLSYEQYF
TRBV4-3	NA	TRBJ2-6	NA	TGCGCCAGCAGCCAAGATCCAGGATACAGCTCTGGGGCCAACGTCCTGACTTTC	CASSQDPGYSSGANVLTF
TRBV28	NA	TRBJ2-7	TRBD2	TGTGCCAGCAGCCCCGGGAGGTCCGAGCAGTACTTC	CASSPGRSEQYF
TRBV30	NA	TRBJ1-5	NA	TGTGCCTGGACCGTCGGTAGCAATCAGCCCCAGCATTTT	CAWTVGSNQPQHF
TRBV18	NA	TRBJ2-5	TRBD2	TGTGCCAGCTCACCAATTGCGGGAGTAGAGACCCAGTACTTC	CASSPIAGVETQYF
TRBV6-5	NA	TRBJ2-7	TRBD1	TGTGCCAGCATGACAGGGGGAGGGCCCTACGAGCAGTACTTC	CASMTGGGPYEQYF
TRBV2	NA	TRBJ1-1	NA	TGTGCCAGCAGTACAGGGAAGAACACTGAAGCTTTCTTT	CASSTGKNTEAFF
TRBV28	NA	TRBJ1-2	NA	TGTGCCAGCAGCTCGGGAGTTTATGGCTACACCTTC	CASSSGVYGYTF
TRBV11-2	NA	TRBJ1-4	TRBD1	TGTGCCAGCAGCCCAGGGACAGGGGAAGAAAAACTGTTTTTT	CASSPGTGEEKLFF
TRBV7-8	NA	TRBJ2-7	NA	TGTGCCAGCAGCGTTCGACAGACACTAGAAGCCTACGAGCAGTACTTC	CASSVRQTLEAYEQYF
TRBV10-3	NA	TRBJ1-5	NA	TGTGCCATCAGTGAGTCGGGAGGGGGTAATCAGCCCCAGCATTTT	CAISESGGGNQPQHF
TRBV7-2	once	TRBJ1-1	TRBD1	TGTGCCAGCACCCGGGACAGGGGGGGAAACACTGAAGCTTTCTTT	CASTRDRGGNTEAFF
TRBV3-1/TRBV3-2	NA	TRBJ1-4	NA	TGTGCCAGCAGCCAAGCCCGGACAGAGCAAAAACTGTTTTTT	CASSQARTEQKLFF
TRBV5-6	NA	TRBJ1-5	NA	TGTGCCAGCACCCTATCAAGCTGGACAGGCAATCAGCCCCAGCATTTT	CASTLSSWTGNQPQHF
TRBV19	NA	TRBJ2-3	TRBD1	TGTGCCAGTAACCCCGGGACAGGGGGCTTAGATACGCAGTATTTT	CASNPGTGGLDTQYF
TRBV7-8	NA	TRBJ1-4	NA	TGTGCCAGCAGCTTCTCCACAACTAATGAAAAACTGTTTTTT	CASSFSTTNEKLFF
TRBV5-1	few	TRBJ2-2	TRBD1	TGCGCCAGCAGCGCCGGACAGGGGACCGGGGAGCTGTTTTTT	CASSAGQGTGELFF
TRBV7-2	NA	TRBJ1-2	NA	TGTGCCAGCAGCTTAGCCCTTCACAGGGCTAACTATGGCTACACCTTC	CASSLALHRANYGYTF
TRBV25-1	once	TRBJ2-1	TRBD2	TGTGCCAGCACCGAGCAACTAGCGGGCGTGAATGAGCAGTTCTTC	CASTEQLAGVNEQFF
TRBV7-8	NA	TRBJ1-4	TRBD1	TGTGCCAGCGGTAAAGAGGACAGGGGGATTAATGAAAAACTGTTTTTT	CASGKEDRGINEKLFF
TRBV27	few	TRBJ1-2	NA	TGTGCCAGCAGTCTTGGACAAGACTATGGCTACACCTTC	CASSLGQDYGYTF
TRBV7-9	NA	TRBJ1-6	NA	TGTGCCAGCAGCTTAGACCATAATTCACCCCTCCACTTT	CASSLDHNSPLHF
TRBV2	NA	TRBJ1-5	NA	TGTGCCAGCAGGGGAGGCGGTCAGCCCCAGCATTTT	CASRGGGQPQHF
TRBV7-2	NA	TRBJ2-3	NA	TGTGCCAGCAGCCCTGGTGGGGGGCCAGATACGCAGTATTTT	CASSPGGGPDTQYF